These T cell receptor beta chains were read from a single sample in a study of cytomegalovirus exposure and HLA in healthy donors. Here immunoSEQ multiplex PCR was the method, and the copy in TCRdb shows in-frame clones only, minus some. The sample lists fewer than 300,000 clones, around 80% occurring once. Sequencing was done on a sample of PBMCs. All receptors come from a girl under 10 years old in good health and CMV-seronegative. Both conserved end residues are part of each CDR3. D genes are given only for firm matches.

d_call v_call cdr3_aa
NA TRBV6-5 CASRLTGGYGYTF
TRBD1 TRBV10-3 CAISVKWDRGRGYTF
NA TRBV2 CASSLYRVTSPLHF
NA TRBV6-1 CASSEYGWVGNTIYF
NA TRBV11-1 CASSDTGWGYTF
TRBD2 TRBV9 CASSVLGLAGNTGELFF
TRBD2 TRBV11-1 CASSPRQREGGETQYF
TRBD1 TRBV13 CASSPRDRVFEQYF
NA TRBV28 CASSRGASNQPQHF
NA TRBV18 CASSPISTGEQYF
NA TRBV7-9 CASSPVSGPSTDTQYF
NA TRBV19 CASRSRGGRSNQPQHF
NA TRBV6-4 CASSDSEGDANEQFF
TRBD2 TRBV10-1 CASSESDGRWINEQFF
NA TRBV2 CASSDRAGLSTDTQYF
TRBD1 TRBV18 CASSPVTGAGNTIYF
NA TRBV21-1 CASSKGKGHNGPETQYF
NA TRBV6-5 CASSYTGLMQETQYF
TRBD1 TRBV11-2 CASSPGTGYSPLHF
TRBD1 TRBV28 CASCRDRDYEQYF
NA TRBV27 CASRKPLSGFYNEQFF
TRBD1 TRBV5-6 CASTRKDRIFYGYTF
NA TRBV30 CAWRGGQRSQEYYGYTF
NA TRBV6-5 CASSYSDAGETQYF
NA TRBV27 CASSLYRGFSKGYTF
NA TRBV14 CASSLSGANTIYF
NA TRBV9 CASSVGSRRYSGNTIYF
TRBD2 TRBV7-2 CASSLSSSGVQTQYF
NA TRBV19 CASSIDGANYGYTF
NA TRBV7-7 CASSFRRGTGELFF
NA TRBV4-1 CASSLYEGRVGEAFF
TRBD1 TRBV2 CASSSVKDRGSGFNYGYTF
TRBD1 TRBV29-1 CSHRETGGTEAFF
TRBD1 TRBV29-1 CSVESPVMGQGYGYTF
NA TRBV19 CASSIRENTEAFF
NA TRBV19 CASSSQMREKLFF
NA TRBV2 CASSDRGNQPQHF
NA TRBV5-4 CASSTGARYEQFF
NA TRBV7-9 CASSSFSGNTIYF